Listed below are T cell receptor beta chains from one sample, sequenced in a study of T cell responses to AZD1222 COVID-19 vaccine. The assay was immunoSEQ multiplex PCR, and TCRdb's table has in-frame clones only and misses some. This table holds roughly 150,000 clones, about 87% found once. The input for sequencing was peripheral blood, taken on day 0 of AZD1222 vaccination. The receptor source for this set is an adult in good health. The conserved cysteine and the conserved F or W are not part of the CDR3 here. Fields, in order: V gene, D gene, J gene, CDR3 protein. A D gene is named only where the DNA matches it firmly.

>TRBV6-5|TRBD1|TRBJ1-5
ASWGQGRRPQH
>TRBV7-2|.|TRBJ2-3
ASSSNRDTQY
>TRBV7-2|.|TRBJ1-5
ASSLRQGGQPQH
>TRBV24-1|.|TRBJ2-2
ATSDPGPARELF
>TRBV30|TRBD1|TRBJ1-6
AWSFSGTGGDSPLH
>TRBV27|.|TRBJ2-1
ASSLIGTQSYNEQF
>TRBV5-1|.|TRBJ2-3
ASSFSRDTQY
>TRBV5-1|.|TRBJ1-3
ASSLYGSGNTIY
>TRBV27|.|TRBJ1-1
ASTAGREAF
>TRBV29-1|.|TRBJ1-5
SVADGWLGNQPQH
>TRBV28|.|TRBJ2-3
ASSLMVRTGRADTQY
>TRBV20-1|TRBD1|TRBJ2-3
SASQDRGSGDTQY
>TRBV11-2|.|TRBJ2-1
ASSRLGAPPYNEQF
>TRBV6-5|.|TRBJ1-4
ASRKIEPNEKLF
>TRBV24-1|TRBD1|TRBJ1-1
ATSENRGGREAF
>TRBV3-1/TRBV3-2|.|TRBJ1-5
ASSQDGGPGPQH
>TRBV5-1|.|TRBJ1-1
ASSHTGFTEAF
>TRBV6-2/TRBV6-3|.|TRBJ2-7
ASSYSTVSYEQY
>TRBV30|.|TRBJ1-2
AWSGGLHYFYGYT
>TRBV19|.|TRBJ2-7
ASSISGGRNEQY
>TRBV7-2|TRBD2|TRBJ2-7
ASSLSPGLLTYEQY
>TRBV5-4|.|TRBJ1-4
ASSSQGSSPNEKLF
>TRBV7-3|.|TRBJ2-3
ASSMTGHTDTQY
>TRBV29-1|.|TRBJ1-2
SASGGGYT
>TRBV6-5|TRBD1|TRBJ1-2
ASSWTGGANYGYT
>TRBV3-1/TRBV3-2|.|TRBJ1-6
ASSQGKVAGGVSPLH
>TRBV3-1/TRBV3-2|TRBD2|TRBJ2-7
ASSQAQAGPTTQQY
>TRBV7-9|.|TRBJ1-2
ASSFNRAGYT
>TRBV29-1|.|TRBJ1-1
SVVSAEAF
>TRBV7-2|.|TRBJ1-5
ASSLVRGNQPQH
>TRBV5-1|.|TRBJ2-2
ASKEQAGAGELF
>TRBV11-2|TRBD1|TRBJ1-1
ASSLRQGAIEAF
>TRBV28|TRBD2|TRBJ2-2
ASISPGGSSYGELF
>TRBV6-5|.|TRBJ2-7
ASSYSPTGYSYEQY
>TRBV5-1|.|TRBJ2-7
ASTSSAGSSYEQY
>TRBV9|.|TRBJ1-1
ASSVSNTEAF
>TRBV9|.|TRBJ2-5
ASSVAVGFQETQY
>TRBV6-4|.|TRBJ2-1
ASSDGMEDKEQF
>TRBV11-2|TRBD1|TRBJ1-2
ASSLDGGTGYGYT
>TRBV6-1|.|TRBJ1-1
ASSENGLVAF
>TRBV29-1|.|TRBJ1-1
SVAGLGNTEAF
>TRBV2|TRBD1|TRBJ1-6
ASSEDGGTGNSPLH
>TRBV7-9|.|TRBJ1-1
ASSLAVREEAF
>TRBV27|.|TRBJ1-5
ASSWAQGNQPQH
>TRBV5-4|.|TRBJ1-2
ASSLEGGYGYT